The 7 T cell receptor beta chains below were found in one sample sequenced in a study of CD4 T cells in relation to SARS-CoV-2 and coronaviruses. Clones were read by immunoSEQ multiplex PCR, and TCRdb kept only the in-frame ones, dropping some. The repertoire has 25,000 to 30,000 clones, more than 75% of them found once; the top ten carry roughly 10%. Their recognized antigens are unknown. CD4+ T cells from unexposed donors were obtained before the COVID-19 pandemic (2011-2018). After ten to eleven days of culture, CD4+ T cells were isolated. Specimen: CD4+ T cells from PBMCs, cultured in vitro. The receptors stem from a human donor in good health.

CDR3 amino acids: CASSLAWASDYNEQFF. The CDR3 nucleotides read TGTGCCAGCAGCTTAGCATGGGCTAGCGACTACAATGAGCAGTTCTTC. This sequence joins TRBV7-8 and TRBJ2-1; TRBD2 is a possible D gene (6 bases). Germline V gives CDR1 SGHVS, CDR2 FQNEAQ. There are 16 residues in the CDR3. Trimming stripped 0 bases from V and 3 bases from J, with 12 bases between.

The sample holds one count of this clone. The chain's CDR3 is CAISESKGAFQETQYF. CDR3 nucleotide sequence: TGTGCCATCAGTGAGTCGAAGGGGGCGTTCCAAGAGACCCAGTACTTC. The chain is built from TRBV10-3 and TRBJ2-5, with 7 bases matching TRBD1. V trimming: 0 bases; J trimming: 1 base; junction bases outside the gene matches: 5. The CDR3 covers 16 residues. CDR1 and CDR2 from the germline V gene are ENHRY and SYGVKD.

The CDR3 protein is CASSSHNRGPWEQYF. Written as DNA, the CDR3 is TGTGCCAGCAGCTCGCACAACAGGGGCCCTTGGGAGCAGTACTTC. This rearrangement joins TRBV7-3 to TRBJ2-7; 7 bases line up with TRBD1. After removal of 4 bases from V and 7 bases from J, the junction contained 13 bases not matched to a gene. Germline V gene data show CDR1 as SGHTA and CDR2 as FQGTGA. This CDR3 contains 15 residues.

The rearrangement uses TRBV5-1 and TRBJ2-3; D may correspond to TRBD1 or TRBD2 (5 bases each). In germline, CDR1 is SGHRS, CDR2 YFSETQ. This CDR3 region has 15 residues. Trimming shortened V by 0 bases and J by 6 bases, and 14 bases separated the two germline ends. The CDR3 DNA reads TGCGCCAGCAGCTTGGGCGTGGGGACGCGGGATACGCAGTATTTT. Translation gives CASSLGVGTRDTQYF.

The CDR3 DNA follows: TGCAGCGTTGATATGGCTCGACTTGGTGAGACCCAGTACTTC. The encoded protein is CSVDMARLGETQYF. The chain joins TRBV29-1 to TRBJ2-5, with D unresolved. V gave up 3 bases and J gave up 5 bases, with 16 bases separating them. Germline loops: CDR1 SQVTM, CDR2 ANQGSEA. The CDR3 consists of 14 residues.

The gene calls are TRBV3-1 (or the pseudogene TRBV3-2) and TRBJ1-1; 10 positions match TRBD1. Trimming removed 4 bases from V and 3 bases from J; junction bases left unmatched: 5. The V gene's germline CDR1 is LGHDT and CDR2 YNNKEL (reference sequence). The CDR3 has 15 amino acids. The chain's CDR3 is CASSPRQGAYTEAFF. CDR3 nucleotides: TGTGCCAGCAGCCCTCGACAGGGGGCATACACTGAAGCTTTCTTT.

This chain connects TRBV18 to TRBJ2-5; the D gene is possibly TRBD2 (5 bases). V lost 3 bases, J lost 0 bases, and 5 bases lay in between. Germline CDR1 is KGHSH and CDR2 is LQKENI. The CDR3 totals 13 residues. CDR3 region: CASSPGNQETQYF. Here the CDR3 DNA reads TGTGCCAGCTCACCCGGGAACCAAGAGACCCAGTACTTC.